This entry concerns a single TCR beta chain. The source of the sample is a study of blood T cell repertoires in COVID-19. The wider study: Samples taken during acute and convalescent COVID-19 were collected in the United States, Italy and Spain. T cells, B-cell-depleted T cells, or PBMCs supplied cDNA or gDNA.

Original data processing: Estimation of nucleated cell counts was performed using reference gene primer amplification. Generated by immunoSEQ multiplex PCR, the TCRdb table keeps only in-frame clones and is missing some. The V and J calls and clone size were taken over from that table, and D and trimming were inferred from the DNA. Of about 100,000 clones detected, roughly nine tenths appear once; the ten largest clones hold roughly 0.97%. J gave up 5 bases and V 6 bases, and 7 bases lay outside the gene matches. The CDR3 runs to 15 residues. Per germline, CDR1 MDHEN and CDR2 SYDVKM. The TCR sequence derives from a man in his 60s with acute or convalescent COVID-19. V gene TRBV28 combines with J gene TRBJ2-5; 12 nucleotides match TRBD1. Input material: peripheral blood. The CDR3 protein is CASRPGTGGAETQYF. In DNA, the CDR3 is TGTGCCAGCAGACCCGGGACAGGGGGCGCGGAGACCCAGTACTTC.